This note documents a single T cell receptor (beta chain) sequence. Its specificity is unknown. Germline values: CDR1 KGHSH, CDR2 LQKENI. V lost 6 bases and J 3 bases, leaving 12 bases between the germline ends. The CDR3 covers 14 residues. The protocol was immunoSEQ multiplex PCR, while the TCRdb copy is restricted to in-frame clones and leaves out a portion. The table records just under 55,000 clones, 87% of them present only once. The source of the sample is a study of T cell responses to AZD1222 COVID-19 vaccine. Overall study: Pooled together were second doses at about 4 or about 12 weeks. Overall study results and limits: Every sample of the repertoires postdated the peak T cell response. Spike-wide vaccine-associated CD4 TCRs dominated at 160-218 and 743-854.

The chain links TRBV18 to TRBJ1-5; no clear D. This TCR came from an adult in good health. This specimen consisted of peripheral blood, obtained on day 0 of AZD1222 vaccination. CDR3 bases: TGTGCCAGCTCTGAGTCAGGCTCCAATCAGCCCCAGCATTTT. It encodes CASSESGSNQPQHF.